This section outlines one TCR beta chain sequence together with its context. No cognate antigen has been identified for it. The input lacks base qualities; no much larger clone sits a single base away. The junction shows trimming of 3 bases on V and 3 bases on J, plus 15 bases between the germline ends. CDR1 and CDR2 (SGHRS, YFSETQ) derive from the germline V gene. CDR3 length: 15 amino acids, cysteine to phenylalanine. Only the CDR3 part of the read is kept: 45 bases, read in frame from the first base. The sample belongs to a study of shared clonotypes between healthy human individuals (dated by TCRdb to the early 2020s). In terms of the full investigation: The cohort comprised a couple of women and a few men aged 18 to 49 years. Each donor's leukapheresis produced roughly between roughly 0.85 and 9.5 billion PBMCs. To increase sequencing depth and limit assay-specific biases, different laboratories used diverse techniques to prepare libraries and sequence TCR repertoires. For each donor, three plates each were used for CD4 naive and CD4 memory, two plates were used for CD8 naive, and one plate was used for CD8 memory. To estimate repertoire size and how much clonotype sharing occurs between individuals, the study deeply sequenced the blood TCR repertoires of several healthy adults.

Using the deep immunoSEQ assay, multiplex PCR amplified TCR CDR3 regions from genomic DNA. Extracted genomic DNA from each cell subset was distributed evenly across all wells of several immunoSEQ 96-well plates, and each plate was treated as a replicate. For sorted subsets, 150 to 250 ng genomic DNA, equal to some 30,000 T cell genomes, was loaded into each replicate PCR. Purified libraries were measured with a Qubit 3.0 fluorometer, size-checked on a Bioanalyzer 2100, and measured again with the KAPA Library Quantification kit. A separate single-read 150-cycle Illumina NextSeq 550 flow cell was used to sequence each immunoSEQ 96-well plate. The original methods were these. Because the immunoSEQ output held only junctional sequences and lacked quality scores, the filtering could not match the filtering applied to full-length reads. To assign V/J genes and CDR3, sequences were annotated using PyIR, a Python wrapper for IgBLAST v1.9, with IMGT germline references. Reads were filtered out if the reads had weak V/J assignments (E-value above 1e-6), no CDR3, stop codons, out-of-frame junctions, or ambiguous translated residues. A V3J clonotype was defined by an identical inferred V gene, J gene, and CDR3 amino acid sequence. To compute the percentage overlap between repertoires, the number of shared unique clonotypes was divided by the size of the smaller repertoire. Repertoire richness was assessed with RTK rarefaction, the Chao1 estimator, and Recon v2.1 estimates of unobserved clonotypes. OLGA was used to compute generation probabilities for all TCRbeta clonotypes that the gDNA method yielded from a handful of donors. Here the immuneACCESS table is served through TCRdb, limited to in-frame sequences with V and J called. Missing clones are a known gap in these copies; in checked studies unresolved V genes cover under half, and the rest lacks a known reason. V, J and clone size reflect that table, while D and trimming were determined from the DNA. This sample comprises fewer than 3 million clones, 85% to 95% of them detected only once. Around 0.38% of the sample goes to the ten largest clones.

Donors were healthy HIV-negative adults with no recently reported acute infections or vaccinations. All donors were Caucasian adults living in Nashville, Tennessee, USA. CD4+ T cells were enriched by magnetic negative selection, after which naive cells were positively selected on CD45RA and the negative fraction was taken as the memory subset. Blood was obtained by leukapheresis, after which PBMCs were separated by Ficoll-Histopaque density gradient centrifugation and cryopreserved in liquid nitrogen vapor phase. Analytical flow cytometry was used to check the purity and quantity of every magnetically sorted T cell population. Genomic DNA was isolated from each sorted fraction and quantified by UV absorbance on a Nanodrop 2000c. General findings and caveats noted by the study authors: Across four donors, approximately 4.9% of naive CD4, roughly 3.8% of naive CD8, around 2.5% of memory CD4, and roughly 0.4% of memory CD8 clonotypes were shared. Compared with non-shared clonotypes, the clonotypes found in all four sorted-subset donors had higher generation probabilities. Because the study included only a small number of donors, the genetic and exposure-history diversity represented was limited. Sampling was restricted to blood, and TCR repertoires in tissue are likely to differ from TCR repertoires in blood. Even with the large sequencing depth, rarefaction of the sorted-subset datasets indicated that sequencing was incomplete. Based on pairwise subsampling, the degree of clonotype sharing among donors was expected to be affected by sequencing depth. Naive subsets generally had larger estimated clonotype richness than memory subsets.

What was sequenced was naive CD4+ T cells from PBMCs. This specimen's cell subset or site label, per the study, means: CD45RA+ positively selected. The TCR sequence derives from a man younger than 30 in good health. Some clones in this sample may be carry-over from other donors' samples. The sequence links TRBV5-1 to TRBJ2-5; the D gene remains uncertain. The DNA sequence follows: TGCGCCAGCAGCTCCTCGCCCGCAGGCAAAGAGACCCAGTACTTC. This encodes CASSSSPAGKETQYF.